This TCR beta chain was profiled in a study of blood T cells in healthy people across ages. Study context: Per two T cells, template switching captured roughly one barcoded beta molecule. Study results and limitations: Unsorted PBMC material precluded a definitive naive versus antigen-experienced comparison. Greater diversity and more naive CD4+ cells were seen in long-lived donors than in aged donors. Older individuals had lower TCR beta diversity per million T cells (the decline was roughly linear).

CDR3 length: 14 amino acids. Germline V lookup: CDR1 DFQATT, CDR2 SNEGSKA (reference sequence). With V trimmed by 1 base and J by 6 bases, 6 bases remained unmatched. Together with a sample-barcoded 5' primer, a J-beta primer mix was included in a second PCR lasting roughly 6 to 12 cycles. MiXCR, applied by TCRdb to the 5' RACE reads, yields one record per CDR3 protein. The data contain 660,000 or so distinct CDR3 sequences, under 65% of them singletons. This clonotype has just a few counts. Its antigen is unidentified. The chain has TRBV20-1 and TRBJ2-1, with 7 positions matching TRBD2. The receptor was isolated from a man aged 55 to 70 in good health. What was sequenced was blood. The CDR3 spells CSARVQRGLNEQFF. The CDR3 bases are TGCAGTGCTAGAGTCCAGCGGGGCCTCAATGAGCAGTTCTTC.